This T cell receptor beta chain was identified during a study of T cells in Graves' hyperthyroidism and ophthalmopathy. TCR beta CDR3 sequences were amplified from RNA transcripts. The TCR CDR3 was amplified in a first-round RT-PCR using the HTBI primer set. TCRdb itself ran the multiplex PCR reads through MiXCR, one entry per CDR3 protein. This table holds 550,000 to 800,000 distinct CDR3 sequences, about 15% found once. Patients aged 18 to 65 had newly diagnosed hyperthyroidism that had lasted under 2 months. The clonotype originates from a man aged 18 to 30 with Graves' hyperthyroidism. Sequencing was carried out using blood.

The CDR3: CASSPRTSGTEQYF. CDR3 sequence (DNA): TGTGCCAGCAGCCCCCGGACTAGCGGGACCGAGCAGTACTTC. The rearrangement links TRBV28 to TRBJ2-7; 12 bases map to TRBD2. CDR3 length: 14 residues. Per the germline V gene, CDR1 is MDHEN and CDR2 is SYDVKM. V trimming: 6 bases; J trimming: 6 bases; junction bases outside the gene matches: 6.